This TCR beta chain was captured by sequencing in a study of blood T cell repertoires in COVID-19. Study-wide background: Material from acute and convalescent COVID-19 was sourced from the United States, Italy and Spain. Sources were T cells, B-cell-depleted T cells, or PBMCs; the material itself was cDNA or gDNA.

Per the original methods: Reference gene primers were amplified, and this amplification served to estimate nucleated cell counts. Only in-frame clones appear in the TCRdb table, and some are missing; sequencing was by immunoSEQ multiplex PCR. V and J calls and clone size are as listed in that table; D and trimming were resolved from the DNA. The sample has about 71,000 clones; approximately 92% are singletons. The CDR3 loop spans 17 amino acids. The V segment lost 4 bases and the J segment 4 bases; nucleotides outside the gene matches: 13. Per the germline V gene, CDR1 is SGHRS and CDR2 is YFSETQ. The sequence derives from a man aged 45-65 years with active COVID-19. This chain joins TRBV5-1 and TRBJ1-3, with 8 bases lining up with TRBD1. The sample comprised peripheral blood. CDR3 coding DNA: TGCGCCAGCAGCCTCGGTGGCACAGGGGGATCAGGAAACACCATATATTTT. Protein: CASSLGGTGGSGNTIYF.